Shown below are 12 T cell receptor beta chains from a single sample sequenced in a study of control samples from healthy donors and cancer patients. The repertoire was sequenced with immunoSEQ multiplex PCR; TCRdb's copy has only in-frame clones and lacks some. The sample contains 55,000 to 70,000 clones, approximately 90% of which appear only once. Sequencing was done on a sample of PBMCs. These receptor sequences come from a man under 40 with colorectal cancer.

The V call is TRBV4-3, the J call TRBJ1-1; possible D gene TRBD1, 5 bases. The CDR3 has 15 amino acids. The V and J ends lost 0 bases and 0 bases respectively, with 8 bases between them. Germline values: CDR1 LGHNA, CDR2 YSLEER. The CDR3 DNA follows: TGCGCCAGCAGCCAAGAGAGGGGCTTGAACACTGAAGCTTTCTTT. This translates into CASSQERGLNTEAFF.

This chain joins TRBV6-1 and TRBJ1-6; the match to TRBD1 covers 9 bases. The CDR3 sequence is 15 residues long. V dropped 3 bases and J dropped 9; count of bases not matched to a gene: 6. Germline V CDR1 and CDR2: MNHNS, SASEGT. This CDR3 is CASSEETGGGSPLHF. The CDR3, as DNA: TGTGCCAGCAGTGAGGAAACAGGGGGCGGTTCACCCCTCCACTTT.

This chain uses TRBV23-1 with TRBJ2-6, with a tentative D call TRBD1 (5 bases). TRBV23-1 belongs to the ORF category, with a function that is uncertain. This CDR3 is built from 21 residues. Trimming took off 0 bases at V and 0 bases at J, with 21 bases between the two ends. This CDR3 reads CASSQSRARETVASGANVLTF. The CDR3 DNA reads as TGCGCCAGCAGTCAATCTAGAGCTCGAGAGACAGTAGCCTCTGGGGCCAACGTCCTGACTTTC.

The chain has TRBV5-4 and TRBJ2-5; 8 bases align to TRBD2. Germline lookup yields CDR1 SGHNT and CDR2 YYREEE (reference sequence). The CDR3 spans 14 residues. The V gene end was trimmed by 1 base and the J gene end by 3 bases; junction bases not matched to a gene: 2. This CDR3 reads CASSLPGGKETQYF. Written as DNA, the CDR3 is TGTGCCAGCAGCTTGCCGGGGGGGAAAGAGACCCAGTACTTC.

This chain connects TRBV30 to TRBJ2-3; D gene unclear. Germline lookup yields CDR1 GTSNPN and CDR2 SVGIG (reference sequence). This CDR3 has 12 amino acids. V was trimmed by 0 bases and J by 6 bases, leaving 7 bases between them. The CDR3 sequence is CAWSVLGDTQYF. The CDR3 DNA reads TGTGCCTGGAGTGTACTTGGGGATACGCAGTATTTT.

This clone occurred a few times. CDR3: CASSLPGNYGYTF. The CDR3 nucleotides are TGTGCCAGCAGCTTGCCAGGAAACTATGGCTACACCTTC. V usage is TRBV5-4 and J usage is TRBJ1-2; the D is unclear. Per germline, CDR1 SGHNT and CDR2 YYREEE (reference sequence). The CDR3 covers 13 residues. Trimming shortened V by 1 base and J by 2 bases, and 6 bases separated the two germline ends.

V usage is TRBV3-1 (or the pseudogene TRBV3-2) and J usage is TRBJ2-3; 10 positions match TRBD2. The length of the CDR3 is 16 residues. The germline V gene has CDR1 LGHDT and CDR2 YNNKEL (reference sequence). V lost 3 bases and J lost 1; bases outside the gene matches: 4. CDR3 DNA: TGTGCCAGCAGCCACTCCGGGACTAGCGGCACAGATACGCAGTATTTT. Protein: CASSHSGTSGTDTQYF.

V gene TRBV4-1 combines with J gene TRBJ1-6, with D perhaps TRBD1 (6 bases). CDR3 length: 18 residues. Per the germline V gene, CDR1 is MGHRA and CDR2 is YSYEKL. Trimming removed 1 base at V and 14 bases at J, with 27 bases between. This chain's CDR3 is CASSQVLIKRGLGLALHF. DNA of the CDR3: TGCGCCAGCAGCCAAGTTTTGATAAAACGGGGGCTAGGTTTGGCCCTCCACTTT.

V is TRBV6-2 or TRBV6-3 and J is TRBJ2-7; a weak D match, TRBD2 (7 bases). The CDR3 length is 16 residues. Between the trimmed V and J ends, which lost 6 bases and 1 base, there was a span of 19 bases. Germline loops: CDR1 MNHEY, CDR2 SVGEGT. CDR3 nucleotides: TGTGCCAGCAGCCCCGGGGGGCGCGGATCTTCCTACGAGCAGTACTTC. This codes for CASSPGGRGSSYEQYF.

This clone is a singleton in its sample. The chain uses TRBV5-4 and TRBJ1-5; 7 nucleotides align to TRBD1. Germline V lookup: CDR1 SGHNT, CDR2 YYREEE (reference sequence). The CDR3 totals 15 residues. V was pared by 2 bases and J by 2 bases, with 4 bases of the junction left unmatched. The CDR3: CASSLQGSGNQPQHF. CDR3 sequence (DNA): TGTGCCAGCAGCTTACAGGGGTCTGGCAATCAGCCCCAGCATTTT.

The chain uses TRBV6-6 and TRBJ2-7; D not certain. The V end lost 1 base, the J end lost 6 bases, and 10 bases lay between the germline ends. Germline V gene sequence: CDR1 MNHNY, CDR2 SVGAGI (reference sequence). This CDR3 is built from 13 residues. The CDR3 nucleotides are TGTGCCAGCAGTTACTACTCCACCCCCGAGCAGTACGTC. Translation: CASSYYSTPEQYV.

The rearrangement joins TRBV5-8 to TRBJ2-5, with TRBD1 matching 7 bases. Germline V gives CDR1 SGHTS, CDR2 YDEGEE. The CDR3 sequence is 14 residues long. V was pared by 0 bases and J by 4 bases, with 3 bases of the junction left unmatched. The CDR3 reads CASSLGDSGETQYF. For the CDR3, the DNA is TGTGCCAGCAGCTTGGGGGACAGTGGAGAGACCCAGTACTTC.